This T cell receptor (beta chain) was recovered during a study of shared T cell receptors in the human thymus. Libraries were prepared by immunoSEQ multiplex PCR; TCRdb keeps only in-frame clonotypes and omits some of them. Of hundreds of thousands of clones in the sample, 85% to 90% were seen once. Germline CDR1 and CDR2: MGHRA and YSYEKL. The CDR3 sequence is 13 residues long. The V end lost 2 bases, the J end lost 3 bases, and 7 bases lay between the germline ends. The same sample was also studied in work on human thymus T cells. That report notes: Thymus specimens were resections from corrective heart surgery.

The V and J genes are TRBV4-1 and TRBJ1-1; D ambiguous. The clonotype originates from a boy less than two years old with a congenital heart defect. Sequencing was carried out using thymocytes. The CDR3 bases are TGCGCCAGCAGCCAACGGAGAGACACTGAAGCTTTCTTT. This encodes CASSQRRDTEAFF.